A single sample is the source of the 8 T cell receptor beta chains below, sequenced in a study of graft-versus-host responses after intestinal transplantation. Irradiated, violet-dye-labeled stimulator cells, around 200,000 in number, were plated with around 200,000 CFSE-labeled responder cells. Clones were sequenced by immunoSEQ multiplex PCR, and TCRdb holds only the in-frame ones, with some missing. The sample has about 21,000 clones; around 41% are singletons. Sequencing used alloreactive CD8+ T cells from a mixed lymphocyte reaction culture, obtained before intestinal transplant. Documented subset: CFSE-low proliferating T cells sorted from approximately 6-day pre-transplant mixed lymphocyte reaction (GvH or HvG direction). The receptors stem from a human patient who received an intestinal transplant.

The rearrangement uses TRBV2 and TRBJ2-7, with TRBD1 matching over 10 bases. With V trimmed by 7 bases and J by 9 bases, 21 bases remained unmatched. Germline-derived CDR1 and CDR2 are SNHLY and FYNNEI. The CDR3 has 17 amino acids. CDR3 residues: CASTAGSVGQGPPRQYF. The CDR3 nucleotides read TGTGCCAGCACCGCCGGGAGTGTGGGACAGGGGCCACCCAGGCAGTACTTC.

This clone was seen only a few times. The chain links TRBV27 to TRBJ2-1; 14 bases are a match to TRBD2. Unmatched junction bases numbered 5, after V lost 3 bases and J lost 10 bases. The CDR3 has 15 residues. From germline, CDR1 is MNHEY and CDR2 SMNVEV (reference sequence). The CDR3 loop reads CASSLTSGRALEQFF. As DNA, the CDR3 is TGTGCCAGCAGTTTGACTAGCGGGAGGGCCTTGGAGCAGTTCTTC.

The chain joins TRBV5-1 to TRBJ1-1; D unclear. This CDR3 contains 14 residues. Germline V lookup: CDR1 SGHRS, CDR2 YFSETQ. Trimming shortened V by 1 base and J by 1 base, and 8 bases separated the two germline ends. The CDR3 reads CASSLMGSNTEAFF. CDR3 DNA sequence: TGCGCCAGCAGCTTGATGGGGTCGAACACTGAAGCTTTCTTT.

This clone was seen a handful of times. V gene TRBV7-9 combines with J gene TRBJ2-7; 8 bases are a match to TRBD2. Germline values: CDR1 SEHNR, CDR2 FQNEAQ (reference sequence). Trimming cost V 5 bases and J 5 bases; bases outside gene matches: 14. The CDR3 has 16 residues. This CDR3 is CASSPPYSGTSHEQYF. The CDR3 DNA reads TGTGCCAGCAGCCCCCCTTATAGCGGGACCAGTCACGAGCAGTACTTC.

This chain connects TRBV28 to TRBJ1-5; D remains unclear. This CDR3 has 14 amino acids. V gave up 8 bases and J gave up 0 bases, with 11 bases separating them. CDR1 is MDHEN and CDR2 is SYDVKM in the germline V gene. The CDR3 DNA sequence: TGTGCCAGCGCCCCCGTGGGTAGCAATCAGCCCCAGCATTTT. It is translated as CASAPVGSNQPQHF.

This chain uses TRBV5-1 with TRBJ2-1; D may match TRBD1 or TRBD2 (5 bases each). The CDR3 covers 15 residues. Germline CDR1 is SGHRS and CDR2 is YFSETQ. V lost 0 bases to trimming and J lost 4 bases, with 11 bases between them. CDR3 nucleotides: TGCGCCAGCAGCTTGGTAGGAGAGGGGTACAATGAGCAGTTCTTC. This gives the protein CASSLVGEGYNEQFF.

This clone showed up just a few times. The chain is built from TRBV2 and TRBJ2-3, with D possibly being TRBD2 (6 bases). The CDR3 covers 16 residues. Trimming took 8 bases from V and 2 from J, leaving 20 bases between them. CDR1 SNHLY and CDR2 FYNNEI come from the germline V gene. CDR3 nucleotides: TGTGCCAGCGGCTACTACCCGGGACTCCTCACAGATACGCAGTATTTT. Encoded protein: CASGYYPGLLTDTQYF.

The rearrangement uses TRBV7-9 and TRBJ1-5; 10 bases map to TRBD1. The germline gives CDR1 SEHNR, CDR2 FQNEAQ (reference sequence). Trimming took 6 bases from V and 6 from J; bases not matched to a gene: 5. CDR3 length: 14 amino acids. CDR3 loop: CASSSTGGPQPQHF. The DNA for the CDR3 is TGTGCCAGCAGTTCGACAGGGGGCCCTCAGCCCCAGCATTTT.